This is a list of T cell receptor beta chains from one sample in a study of blood T cell repertoires in COVID-19. Using immunoSEQ multiplex PCR, the repertoire was profiled, and TCRdb retains in-frame clones only, with some absent. The sample includes some 62,000 clones, 80% to 90% seen only once; the top ten take 18%. Input material: peripheral blood. The receptors were gathered from a woman aged 60-75 years with COVID-19, enrolled during active disease. Both conserved end residues are part of each CDR3. D genes are given only for firm matches. Only part of the rows carry a size: once, few, many, or a class if the clone is expanded.

v_gene,abundance,d_gene,j_gene,CDR3nt,CDR3aa
TRBV30,NA,TRBD2,TRBJ2-7,TGTGCCTGGAGACTAGCGGGAGTTTACGAGCAGTACTTC,CAWRLAGVYEQYF
TRBV6-2/TRBV6-3,NA,TRBD1,TRBJ1-1,TGTGCCAGCAGTTGGGCCGGGACAGGGAGGTTCATGAACACTGAAGCTTTCTTT,CASSWAGTGRFMNTEAFF
TRBV11-2,NA,TRBD1,TRBJ2-7,TGTGCCAGCAGCTTCCTCGGACAGGGCCCGGGTGAGCAGTACTTC,CASSFLGQGPGEQYF
TRBV5-6,NA,TRBD1,TRBJ2-3,TGTGCCAGCACCCTGGGACAGGGAACAGATACGCAGTATTTT,CASTLGQGTDTQYF
TRBV7-8,once,TRBD1,TRBJ1-4,TGTGCCAGCAGCACAGGACAGGGGATGTTTTTT,CASSTGQGMFF
TRBV10-3,NA,TRBD1,TRBJ2-2,TGTGCCATCAGGGAGACAGGGGAAGCCGGGGAGCTGTTTTTT,CAIRETGEAGELFF
TRBV5-6,once,NA,TRBJ1-5,TGTGCCAGCAGCTTGATACAGGGGCCCCAGCATTTT,CASSLIQGPQHF
TRBV9,NA,NA,TRBJ1-1,TGTGCCAGCAGCGTAGGAGCGGTACCTGGGAACACTGAAGCTTTCTTT,CASSVGAVPGNTEAFF
TRBV18,NA,TRBD2,TRBJ2-1,TGTGCCAGCTCATTAGGGGACTACCCCAATGAGCAGTTCTTC,CASSLGDYPNEQFF
TRBV27,NA,TRBD1,TRBJ1-5,TGTGCCAGCCAGACGGGACAGTACAATCAGCCCCAGCATTTT,CASQTGQYNQPQHF
TRBV24-1,few,TRBD1,TRBJ2-7,TGTGCCACCAGTCGAGGACAGGGAGCCTACGAGCAGTACTTC,CATSRGQGAYEQYF
TRBV5-4,once,NA,TRBJ2-5,TGTGCCAGCAGCTGGGGCCCCAGGGTTCGCCAAGAGACCCAGTACTTC,CASSWGPRVRQETQYF
TRBV6-1,NA,NA,TRBJ1-6,TGTGCCAGCAGTGAAGAGGGTGGGAGTGGTTCACCCCTCCACTTT,CASSEEGGSGSPLHF
TRBV6-5,NA,NA,TRBJ1-5,TGTGCCAGCTCTCAGGGTCTGGGGAATCAGCCCCAGCATTTT,CASSQGLGNQPQHF
TRBV28,NA,NA,TRBJ1-2,TGTGCCAGCAGTTTACAGCTCGGGATCTATGGCTACACCTTC,CASSLQLGIYGYTF
TRBV7-9,NA,TRBD2,TRBJ2-1,TGTGCCAGCAGCCCCGGGACTAGCGGGAGGGCCCTTTTCTTC,CASSPGTSGRALFF
TRBV27,NA,TRBD2,TRBJ2-7,TGTGCCAGCAGGGATAGCGGGAGGGGGGACGAGCAGTACTTC,CASRDSGRGDEQYF
TRBV30,NA,NA,TRBJ2-1,TGTGCCTGGAGTGCCCTTCTGAGATACAATGAGCAGTTCTTC,CAWSALLRYNEQFF
TRBV5-1,NA,NA,TRBJ1-1,TGCGCCAGCAGCTCCCGTGGAACTCCGGGCACTGAAGCTTTCTTT,CASSSRGTPGTEAFF
TRBV19,NA,NA,TRBJ1-1,TGTGCCAGTAGTATAGCGGGCACTGAAGCTTTCTTT,CASSIAGTEAFF
TRBV6-5,NA,TRBD1,TRBJ1-5,TGTGCCAGCAGACACCGGGACAGGGTTCCGCAGCCCCAGCATTTT,CASRHRDRVPQPQHF
TRBV7-2,once,TRBD1,TRBJ1-2,TGTGCCAGCAGCTTAGCGGGGGACAGGCGGCGAGGGGGCTACACCTTC,CASSLAGDRRRGGYTF
TRBV7-3,NA,TRBD2,TRBJ2-3,TGTGCCAGCAGCTTAGCGGGGGGAAGCACAGATACGCAGTATTTT,CASSLAGGSTDTQYF
TRBV24-1,NA,NA,TRBJ2-2,TGTGCCACCCGGGACGGGAGAAACACCGGGGAGCTGTTTTTT,CATRDGRNTGELFF
TRBV5-1,NA,NA,TRBJ1-2,TGCGCCAGCAGCTTGGTCCCGGAGAACTATGGCTACACCTTC,CASSLVPENYGYTF
TRBV7-2,NA,NA,TRBJ1-5,TGTGCCAGCAGCTTAGTAGGGGCCGGGTCTCAGCCCCAGCATTTT,CASSLVGAGSQPQHF
TRBV4-3,NA,TRBD2,TRBJ2-3,TGCGCCAGCAGCCCGACTAGCGGGGGCACAGATACGCAGTATTTT,CASSPTSGGTDTQYF
TRBV3-1/TRBV3-2,NA,TRBD2,TRBJ2-5,TGTGCCAGCAGTAAAAGGAGCGGGAGAGTAGAGACCCAGTACTTC,CASSKRSGRVETQYF
TRBV6-2/TRBV6-3,NA,TRBD2,TRBJ2-1,TGTGCCAGCAGTTTACTAGCGGACAATGAGCAGTTCTTC,CASSLLADNEQFF
TRBV5-6,NA,NA,TRBJ1-1,TGTGCCAGCAGCCGGCCATCCGGGGGAAGCACTGAAGCTTTCTTT,CASSRPSGGSTEAFF
TRBV27,NA,NA,TRBJ1-2,TGTGCCAGCAGCCTAAGATGGGGGGAACATGGCTACACCTTC,CASSLRWGEHGYTF
TRBV5-1,NA,NA,TRBJ2-6,TGCGCCAGCAGCTTGGGGACGGGATCTGGGGCCAACGTCCTGACTTTC,CASSLGTGSGANVLTF
TRBV5-5,NA,NA,TRBJ2-1,TGTGCCAGCAGCCAGGGTTGGAGCTCCTACAATGAGCAGTTCTTC,CASSQGWSSYNEQFF
TRBV7-3,NA,TRBD1,TRBJ2-3,TGTGCCAGCGCCCTCCCGGGACAGGGCACAGATACGCAGTATTTT,CASALPGQGTDTQYF
TRBV11-2,NA,NA,TRBJ1-1,TGTGCCAGCAGCAAAAGAGGAGGGCTTGACACTGAAGCTTTCTTT,CASSKRGGLDTEAFF
TRBV6-5,NA,NA,TRBJ2-7,TGTGCCAGCACCCTTTCCCGGAGTACCTACGAGCAGTACTTC,CASTLSRSTYEQYF
TRBV11-1,NA,TRBD1,TRBJ2-7,TGTGCCAGCAGCGATTCCGACAGGGCCTCCTACGAGCAGTACTTC,CASSDSDRASYEQYF
TRBV4-1,NA,TRBD2,TRBJ2-1,TGCGCCAGCAGCCAAGATGTCTTCGGGACTAGCGGGAGGACCCGGGAGCAGTTCTTC,CASSQDVFGTSGRTREQFF
TRBV12-3/TRBV12-4,few,NA,TRBJ1-6,TGTGCCAGCAGCTATAGGGGAACCCTCCACTTT,CASSYRGTLHF
TRBV7-9,NA,TRBD1,TRBJ1-6,TGTGCCAGCAGCTTAGCAGGGACAGGGGTCTCACCCCTCCACTTT,CASSLAGTGVSPLHF
TRBV5-1,NA,NA,TRBJ2-5,TGCGCCAGCAGCTTGCAGCCAGGGCCTCAAGAGACCCAGTACTTC,CASSLQPGPQETQYF
TRBV3-1/TRBV3-2,NA,TRBD1,TRBJ1-5,TGTGCCAGCAGCCCCAGGGGGCATCAGCCCCAGCATTTT,CASSPRGHQPQHF
TRBV10-3,NA,TRBD1,TRBJ1-2,TGTGCCATCAGTGAGCCCCTACAGGGGGCCTATGGCTACACCTTC,CAISEPLQGAYGYTF
TRBV9,NA,NA,TRBJ1-2,TGTGCCAGCAGTAGGCAGGGCGGCTACACCTTC,CASSRQGGYTF
TRBV24-1,NA,TRBD2,TRBJ2-3,TGTGCCACCAGTGACCGGGGACTAGCGGGAAGCGCCTACGGGACAGATACGCAGTATTTT,CATSDRGLAGSAYGTDTQYF
TRBV11-2,NA,NA,TRBJ1-2,TGTGCCAGCAGCTTAGCCTACGGAGGTAATTGGGATGGCTACACCTTC,CASSLAYGGNWDGYTF
TRBV3-1/TRBV3-2,NA,NA,TRBJ1-3,TGTGCCAGCAGCCAAGAAGGCAGGTTTGGAAACACCATATATTTT,CASSQEGRFGNTIYF
TRBV6-6,NA,NA,TRBJ2-6,TGTGCCAGCAGGCAGGGCGGTGGGGCCAACGTCCTGACTTTC,CASRQGGGANVLTF
TRBV25-1,NA,NA,TRBJ1-3,TGTGCCAGCAGTCCCCGGTACCCCGGAGGCAGAAACACCATATATTTT,CASSPRYPGGRNTIYF
TRBV27,NA,NA,TRBJ1-4,TGTGCCAGCAGTTTACTCAGGGGTAATGAAAAACTGTTTTTT,CASSLLRGNEKLFF
TRBV5-5,NA,NA,TRBJ1-2,TGTGCCAGCAGGAATAATACAGGAAACTATGGCTACACCTTC,CASRNNTGNYGYTF
TRBV5-1,NA,NA,TRBJ1-2,TGCGCCAGCAGCTTGGGGAGTTATGGCTACACCTTC,CASSLGSYGYTF